This TCR beta chain came from a study of beta chain features in type 1 diabetes. The study reverse transcribed the entire isolated RNA, so it sequenced expressed TCRB transcripts. Sequenced by immunoSEQ multiplex PCR; TCRdb stores in-frame clones only, minus some. The profile shows about 740,000 clones, around an eighth of them singletons. V dropped 2 bases and J dropped 8 bases, with 13 bases sitting between them. Germline CDR1 is MNHEY and CDR2 is SVGAGI. There are 14 residues in the CDR3. Note on this clone: Its antigen is unknown.

Study-wide findings and caveats: Shorter TCRB CDR3s, moderately but significantly so, were found in Type 1 diabetes patients in all four CD4+ subsets. Any HLA-type effect on TCRB rearrangement remained unresolved here.

Input material: naive CD4+ T cells from blood. The TCR sequence derives from a man aged 18 to 29 with type 1 diabetes. V gene TRBV6-5 combines with J gene TRBJ2-1; D perhaps matches TRBD2 (6 bases). The CDR3 DNA reads TGTGCCAGCAGTTACCGTTGGGAGCGGGATGAGCAGTTCTTC. Amino acid sequence: CASSYRWERDEQFF.